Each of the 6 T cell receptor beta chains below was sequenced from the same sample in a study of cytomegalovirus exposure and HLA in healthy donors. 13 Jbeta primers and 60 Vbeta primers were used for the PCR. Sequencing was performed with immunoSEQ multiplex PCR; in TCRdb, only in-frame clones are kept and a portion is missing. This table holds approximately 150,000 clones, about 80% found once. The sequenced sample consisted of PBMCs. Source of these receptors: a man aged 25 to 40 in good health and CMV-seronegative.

In DNA form, the CDR3 reads TGTGCCTGGTACGAGGGACAGTTCGGAAACACCATATATTTT. It codes for CAWYEGQFGNTIYF. The gene calls are TRBV30 and TRBJ1-3, with 7 nucleotides matching TRBD1. V lost 5 bases to trimming and J lost 4 bases; unmatched junction nucleotides: 8. The CDR3 covers 14 residues. CDR1 GTSNPN and CDR2 SVGIG come from the germline V gene (reference sequence).

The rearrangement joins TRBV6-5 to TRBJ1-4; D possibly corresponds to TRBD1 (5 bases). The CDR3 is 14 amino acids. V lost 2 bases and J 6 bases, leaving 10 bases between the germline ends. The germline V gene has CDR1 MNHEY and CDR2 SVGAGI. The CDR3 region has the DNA TGTGCCAGCAGTTACCCAGGGAGGGATGAAAAACTGTTTTTT. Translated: CASSYPGRDEKLFF.

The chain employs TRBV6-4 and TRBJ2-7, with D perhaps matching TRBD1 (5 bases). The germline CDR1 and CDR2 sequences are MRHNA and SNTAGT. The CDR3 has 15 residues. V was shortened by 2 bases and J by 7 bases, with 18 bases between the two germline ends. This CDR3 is CASSDRPRQGWEQYF. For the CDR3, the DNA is TGTGCCAGCAGTGACCGACCGCGTCAGGGATGGGAGCAGTACTTC.

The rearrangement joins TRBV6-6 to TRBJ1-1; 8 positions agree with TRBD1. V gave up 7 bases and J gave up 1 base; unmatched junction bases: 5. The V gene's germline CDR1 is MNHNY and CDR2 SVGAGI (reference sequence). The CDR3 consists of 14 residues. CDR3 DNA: TGTGCCAGCATCTTGGACAGGGCGAACACTGAAGCTTTCTTT. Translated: CASILDRANTEAFF.

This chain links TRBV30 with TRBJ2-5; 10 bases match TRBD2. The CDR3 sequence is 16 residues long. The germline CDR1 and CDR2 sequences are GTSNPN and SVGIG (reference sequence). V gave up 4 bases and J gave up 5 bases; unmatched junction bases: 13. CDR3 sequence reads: CAWTYGVAGGAETQYF. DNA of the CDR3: TGTGCCTGGACCTACGGGGTAGCGGGAGGTGCCGAGACCCAGTACTTC.

CDR3 loop: CASSSGTGLAFF. The CDR3 bases are TGTGCCAGCAGCTCCGGGACAGGGCTCGCTTTCTTT. The chain employs TRBV7-9 and TRBJ1-1; 9 bases match TRBD1. The V segment lost 4 bases and the J segment 11 bases; nucleotides outside the gene matches: 5. The CDR3 totals 12 residues. The germline CDR1 and CDR2 sequences are SEHNR and FQNEAQ (reference sequence).